The clone carrying this TCR beta chain appeared a single time. Germline CDR1 GTSNPN, CDR2 SVGIG (reference sequence). The CDR3 runs 12 residues. Between the trimmed V and J ends, which lost 3 bases and 3 bases, there was a span of 9 bases. The assay was immunoSEQ multiplex PCR, and TCRdb's table has in-frame clones only and misses some. The sample yields a few million clones, around nine tenths seen once. This sample was included in a study of shared clonotypes between healthy human individuals. This sequence was found in a man aged 18 to 29 in good health. Sequencing was carried out using naive CD4+ T cells sorted from blood. Subset defined: CD45RA+ positively selected. The chain has TRBV30 and TRBJ2-7, with D possibly TRBD1 on 5 matching bases. For the CDR3, the DNA is TGTGCCTGGAGCCCGGACATCTACGAGCAGTACTTC. This codes for CAWSPDIYEQYF. The full variable domain, rest sourced from reference TRBV30 and TRBJ2-7, is SQTIHQWPATLVQPVGSPLSLECTVEGTSNPNLYWYRQAAGRGLQLLFYSVGIGQISSEVPQNLSASRPQDRQFILSSKKLLLSDSGFYLCAWSPDIYEQYFGPGTRLTVT.